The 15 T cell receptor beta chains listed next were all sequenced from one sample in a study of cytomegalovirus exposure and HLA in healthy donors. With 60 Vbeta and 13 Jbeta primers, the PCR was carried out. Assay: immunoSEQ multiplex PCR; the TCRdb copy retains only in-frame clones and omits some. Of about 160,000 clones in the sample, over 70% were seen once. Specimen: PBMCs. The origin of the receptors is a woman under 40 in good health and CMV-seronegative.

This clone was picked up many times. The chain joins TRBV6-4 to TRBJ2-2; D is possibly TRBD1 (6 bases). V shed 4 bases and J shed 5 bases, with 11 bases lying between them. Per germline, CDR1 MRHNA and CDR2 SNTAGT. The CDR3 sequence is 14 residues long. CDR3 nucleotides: TGTGCCAGCAGTGGTGGGGACAATACCGGGGAGCTGTTTTTT. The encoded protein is CASSGGDNTGELFF.

In DNA, the CDR3 is TGCGCCAGCAGCTCAGGGACTAGCGGGGGGGCAGATACGCAGTATTTT. Amino acid sequence: CASSSGTSGGADTQYF. This chain links TRBV5-1 with TRBJ2-3, with TRBD2 identical over 16 bases. The CDR3 spans 16 residues. The germline V gene encodes CDR1 SGHRS and CDR2 YFSETQ. V was pared by 3 bases and J by 4 bases, with 2 bases of the junction left unmatched.

For the CDR3, the DNA is TGCAGCGTTGCGGCGGGCTACGAGCAGTACTTC. Translated: CSVAAGYEQYF. The chain employs TRBV29-1 and TRBJ2-7; perhaps TRBD2 as D (5 bases). Germline V CDR1 and CDR2: SQVTM, ANQGSEA. V gave up 4 bases and J gave up 3 bases, with 7 bases separating them. There are 11 residues in the CDR3.

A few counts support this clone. The chain's CDR3 is CASKVAPERGNEQFF. CDR3 DNA: TGTGCCAGCAAGGTGGCCCCGGAAAGGGGGAATGAGCAGTTCTTC. The chain recombines TRBV2 with TRBJ2-1, with a weak D call TRBD1 (6 bases). CDR1 is SNHLY, CDR2 FYNNEI, per germline. The CDR3 runs 15 residues. Between the trimmed V and J ends, which lost 7 bases and 7 bases, there was a span of 20 bases.

CDR3 sequence: CASSSINNNEQFF. As DNA, the CDR3 is TGTGCCAGCAGCTCAATCAACAACAATGAGCAGTTCTTC. The rearrangement joins TRBV7-9 to TRBJ2-1; D uncertain. From germline, CDR1 is SEHNR and CDR2 FQNEAQ (reference sequence). Trimming removed 4 bases from V and 5 bases from J, with 9 bases in between. The CDR3 is 13 residues long.

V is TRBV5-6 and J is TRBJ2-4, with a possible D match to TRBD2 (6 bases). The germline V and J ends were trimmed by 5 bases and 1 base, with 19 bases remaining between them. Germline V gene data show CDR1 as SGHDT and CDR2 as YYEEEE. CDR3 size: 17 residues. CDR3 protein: CASSEGAGGLAKNIQYF. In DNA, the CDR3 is TGTGCCAGCAGTGAAGGGGCCGGGGGATTGGCCAAAAACATTCAGTACTTC.

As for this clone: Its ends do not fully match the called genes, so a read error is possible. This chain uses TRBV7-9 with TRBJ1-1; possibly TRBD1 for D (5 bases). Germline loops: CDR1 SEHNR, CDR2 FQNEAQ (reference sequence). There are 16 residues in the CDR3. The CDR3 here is CSSTLLEAGRAAEAFF. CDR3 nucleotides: TGTTCCAGCACCCTTTTGGAAGCAGGGAGGGCCGCTGAAGCTTTCTTT.

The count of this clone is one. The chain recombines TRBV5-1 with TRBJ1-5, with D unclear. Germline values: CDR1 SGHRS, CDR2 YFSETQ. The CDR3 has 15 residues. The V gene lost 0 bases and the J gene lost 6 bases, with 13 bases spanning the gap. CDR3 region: CASSLVHGPGQPQHF. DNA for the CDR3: TGCGCCAGCAGCTTGGTCCACGGTCCGGGTCAGCCCCAGCATTTT.

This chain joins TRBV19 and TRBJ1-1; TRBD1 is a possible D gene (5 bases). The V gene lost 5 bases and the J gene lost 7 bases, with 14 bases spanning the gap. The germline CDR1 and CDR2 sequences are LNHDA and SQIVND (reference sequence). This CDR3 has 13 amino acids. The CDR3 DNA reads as TGTGCCAGTAGTTTCCAGGGATACGGTGAAGCTTTCTTT. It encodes CASSFQGYGEAFF. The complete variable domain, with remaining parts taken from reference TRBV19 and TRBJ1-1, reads DGGITQSPKYLFRKEGQNVTLSCEQNLNHDAMYWYRQDPGQGLRLIYYSQIVNDFQKGDIAEGYSVSREKKESFPLTVTSAQKNPTAFYLCASSFQGYGEAFFGQGTRLTVV.

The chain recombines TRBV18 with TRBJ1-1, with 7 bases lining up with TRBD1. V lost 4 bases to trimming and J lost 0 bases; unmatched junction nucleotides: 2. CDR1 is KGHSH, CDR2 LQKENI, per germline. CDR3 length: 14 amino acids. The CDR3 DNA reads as TGTGCCAGCTCACGACAGGGCCTGAACACTGAAGCTTTCTTT. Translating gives CASSRQGLNTEAFF.

The DNA of the CDR3 is TGTGCCAGCAGGCCCGGACTAGCCGGCTTAACCACGAACACCGGGGAGCTGTTTTTT. Protein sequence: CASRPGLAGLTTNTGELFF. The J gene is TRBJ2-2, the V gene TRBV7-9; 8 bases align to TRBD2. With 6 bases clipped from V and 0 bases from J, the junction kept 15 bases outside the gene matches. Germline CDR1 is SEHNR and CDR2 is FQNEAQ (reference sequence). The CDR3 is 19 residues long.

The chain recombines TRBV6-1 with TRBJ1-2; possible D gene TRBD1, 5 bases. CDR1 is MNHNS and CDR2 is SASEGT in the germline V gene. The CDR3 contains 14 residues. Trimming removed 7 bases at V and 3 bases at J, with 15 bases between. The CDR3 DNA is TGTGCCAGCACCCTCCGGCAGGGCGACTATGGCTACACCTTC. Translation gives CASTLRQGDYGYTF.

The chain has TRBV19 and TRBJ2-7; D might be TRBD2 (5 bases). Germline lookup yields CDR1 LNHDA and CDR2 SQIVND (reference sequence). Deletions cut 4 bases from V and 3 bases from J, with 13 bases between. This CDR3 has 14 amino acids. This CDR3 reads CASSNEGAFYEQYF. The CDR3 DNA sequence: TGTGCCAGTAGTAATGAGGGAGCCTTCTACGAGCAGTACTTC.

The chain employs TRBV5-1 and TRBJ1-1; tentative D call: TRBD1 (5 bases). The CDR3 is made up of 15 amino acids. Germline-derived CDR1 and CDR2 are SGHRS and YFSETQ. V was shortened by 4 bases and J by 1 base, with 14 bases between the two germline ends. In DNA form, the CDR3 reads TGCGCCAGCAGCACGTCCAGGGTCGGGAACACTGAAGCTTTCTTT. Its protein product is CASSTSRVGNTEAFF.

CDR3 in DNA: TGTGCCAGCGGAACGGGGGATTTCACCGGGGAGCTGTTTTTT. This sequence encodes CASGTGDFTGELFF. The V and J genes are TRBV6-5 and TRBJ2-2, with TRBD2 as a possible D gene (6 bases). Germline CDR1 reads MNHEY; CDR2 reads SVGAGI. CDR3 size: 14 residues. V shed 8 bases and J shed 4 bases, with 14 bases lying between them.